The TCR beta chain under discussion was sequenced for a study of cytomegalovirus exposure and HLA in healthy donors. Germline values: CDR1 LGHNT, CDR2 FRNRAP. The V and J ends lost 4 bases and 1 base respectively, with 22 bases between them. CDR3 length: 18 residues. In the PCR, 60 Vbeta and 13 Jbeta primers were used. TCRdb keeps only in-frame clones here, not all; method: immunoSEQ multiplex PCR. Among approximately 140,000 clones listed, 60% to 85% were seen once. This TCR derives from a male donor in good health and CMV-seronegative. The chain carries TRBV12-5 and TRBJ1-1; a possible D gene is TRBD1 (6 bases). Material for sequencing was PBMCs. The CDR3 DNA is TGTGCTAGTGGTTCCCGGATACTAACAGGGAACACGAACACTGAAGCTTTCTTT. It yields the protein CASGSRILTGNTNTEAFF.